This TCR beta chain emerged from a study of blood T cell repertoires in COVID-19. Looking at the study overall: The United States, Italy and Spain provided the acute and convalescent COVID-19 samples.

Only in-frame clones appear in the TCRdb table, and some are missing; sequencing was by immunoSEQ multiplex PCR. The sample lists roughly 170,000 clones; about 80% were seen once. The CDR3 runs to 14 residues. Germline V gene lookup returns CDR1 LNHNV and CDR2 YYDKDF (reference sequence). Trimming stripped 5 bases from V and 1 base from J, with 10 bases between. The chain combines TRBV15 with TRBJ2-3, with D perhaps TRBD2 (6 bases). The clonotype originates from a human donor in a cohort sampled during active COVID-19. Material: peripheral blood. The CDR3 DNA sequence: TGTGCCACCAGCTCCTCGGGGGGCACAGATACGCAGTATTTT. This sequence encodes CATSSSGGTDTQYF.